Listed here are 23 T cell receptor beta chains from one sample, sequenced in a study of identical twins. MiXCR, applied by TCRdb to the 5' RACE reads, yields one record per CDR3 protein. The table shows some 1,700,000 distinct CDR3 sequences, with around a third occurring only once. The sequenced material came from cord blood. The receptors originated from a newborn girl in good health.

The chain employs TRBV9 and TRBJ2-3; 7 nucleotides agree with TRBD1. CDR3 length: 16 residues. After removal of 1 base from V and 3 bases from J, the junction contained 8 bases not matched to a gene. CDR1 is SGDLS, CDR2 YYNGEE, per germline. The CDR3 loop is CASSVREGGRTDTQYF. For the CDR3, the DNA is TGTGCCAGCAGCGTACGAGAAGGGGGCCGGACAGATACGCAGTATTTT.

This clonotype has a handful of counts. The CDR3 loop reads CASKTPSGSMETQYF. In DNA form, the CDR3 reads TGTGCCAGCAAGACCCCTAGCGGGAGTATGGAGACCCAGTACTTC. The chain combines TRBV28 with TRBJ2-5, with 10 nucleotides matching TRBD2. The CDR3 loop spans 15 amino acids. The V gene end was trimmed by 7 bases and the J gene end by 5 bases; junction bases not matched to a gene: 10. Germline CDR1 and CDR2: MDHEN and SYDVKM.

Concerning this clonotype itself: One base away lies a much larger clone, so this may be a sequencing read error. The chain joins TRBV6-6 to TRBJ2-4; no clear D. Germline-derived CDR1 and CDR2 are MNHNY and SVGAGI (reference sequence). This CDR3 has 12 amino acids. Trimming cost V 5 bases and J 13 bases, with 15 bases left between them. The CDR3, as DNA: TGTGCCAGCAGTCCCTCCCACTACGGGCAGTACTTC. This sequence encodes CASSPSHYGQYF.

This clonotype was observed a handful of times. This chain connects TRBV7-2 to TRBJ2-3, with no clear D. Germline V gene sequence: CDR1 SGHTA, CDR2 FQGNSA. The CDR3 is made up of 13 amino acids. V was pared by 1 base and J by 10 bases, with 12 bases between. This CDR3 reads CASSLGWVASQYF. The CDR3 region has the DNA TGTGCCAGCAGCTTAGGCTGGGTCGCATCGCAGTATTTT.

The chain carries TRBV30 and TRBJ2-1; D might be TRBD2 (5 bases). V lost 5 bases and J 8 bases, leaving 10 bases between the germline ends. The CDR3 runs 11 residues. The germline V gene has CDR1 GTSNPN and CDR2 SVGIG (reference sequence). DNA of the CDR3: TGTGCCTGGTTGAGGGTGGATGAGCAGTTCTTC. It codes for CAWLRVDEQFF.

This chain links TRBV10-3 with TRBJ2-7; the match to TRBD1 covers 8 bases. Germline CDR1 reads ENHRY; CDR2 reads SYGVKD. Trimming removed 3 bases from V and 6 bases from J; junction bases left unmatched: 7. The CDR3 length is 14 residues. The CDR3 protein is CAISDNQGASEQYF. CDR3 DNA: TGTGCCATCAGTGACAACCAGGGGGCTTCCGAGCAGTACTTC.

In its sample, this clonotype was seen a few times. The V call is TRBV2, the J call TRBJ2-3; no firm D call. The CDR3 has 12 residues. The ends were cut back, 10 bases at V and 5 bases at J, with 13 bases in the middle. Germline-derived CDR1 and CDR2 are SNHLY and FYNNEI. This chain's CDR3 is CATSTDGDTQYF. CDR3 sequence (DNA): TGTGCCACCTCGACCGACGGAGATACGCAGTATTTT.

V and J are TRBV5-1 and TRBJ1-1, with 8 bases matching TRBD1. Germline V gene data show CDR1 as SGHRS and CDR2 as YFSETQ. Trimming cost V 1 base and J 1 base; bases outside gene matches: 9. This CDR3 has 17 residues. CDR3 protein: CASSLSQGEGSNTEAFF. The CDR3 DNA sequence: TGCGCCAGCAGCTTGTCACAGGGGGAAGGGTCGAACACTGAAGCTTTCTTT.

The chain uses TRBV25-1 and TRBJ2-1, with 10 bases lining up with TRBD1. The CDR3 has 16 amino acids. Germline V gene data show CDR1 as MGHDK and CDR2 as SYGVNS. V lost 4 bases to trimming and J lost 2 bases; unmatched junction nucleotides: 5. CDR3 DNA: TGTGCCAGCAGTGGATGGACAGGGGGTCCCTACAATGAGCAGTTCTTC. Its translation is CASSGWTGGPYNEQFF. Together with reference TRBV25-1 and TRBJ2-1, the CDR3 gives the full variable domain: EADIYQTPRYLVIGTGKKITLECSQTMGHDKMYWYQQDPGMELHLIHYSYGVNSTEKGDLSSESTVSRIRTEHFPLTLESARPSHTSQYLCASSGWTGGPYNEQFFGPGTRLTVL.

V and J are TRBV4-1 and TRBJ2-7; TRBD1 matches 7 bases. This CDR3 contains 14 residues. Germline CDR1 MGHRA, CDR2 YSYEKL. The trim removed 6 bases at V and 2 bases at J, leaving 7 bases unmatched. CDR3 nucleotides: TGCGCCAGCAGTGCGACAGGGCAGACCTACGAGCAGTACTTC. This translates into CASSATGQTYEQYF.

The rearrangement uses TRBV20-1 and TRBJ2-7; TRBD2 agrees at 7 bases. This CDR3 is built from 15 residues. Germline CDR1 is DFQATT and CDR2 is SNEGSKA (reference sequence). V lost 0 bases to trimming and J lost 0 bases; unmatched junction nucleotides: 5. The CDR3 loop reads CSAREEGGSSYEQYF. In nucleotides, the CDR3 is TGCAGTGCTAGAGAGGAGGGAGGGTCCTCCTACGAGCAGTACTTC.

This clonotype has ten or more counts. This chain links TRBV4-2 with TRBJ1-2, with TRBD1 identical over 9 bases. The CDR3 has 18 amino acids. Trimming removed 0 bases from V and 4 bases from J; junction bases left unmatched: 12. Germline V lookup: CDR1 LGHNA, CDR2 YNFKEQ. CDR3: CASSQDGTGLGLGYGYTF. For the CDR3, the DNA is TGTGCCAGCAGCCAAGATGGGACAGGGCTGGGGCTTGGCTATGGCTACACCTTC.

This clonotype has at least ten counts. The chain uses TRBV9 and TRBJ2-3; the D is unclear. This CDR3 comprises 14 residues. Germline loops: CDR1 SGDLS, CDR2 YYNGEE. Trimming removed 1 base at V and 2 bases at J, with 8 bases between. CDR3 DNA sequence: TGTGCCAGCAGCGTAAGGGTGATCACAGATACGCAGTATTTT. It specifies CASSVRVITDTQYF.

The gene calls are TRBV7-2 and TRBJ2-7; 12 nucleotides match TRBD2. Trimming cost V 1 base and J 1 base; bases outside gene matches: 5. Germline assignment: CDR1 SGHTA and CDR2 FQGNSA. The CDR3 contains 17 residues. As DNA, the CDR3 is TGTGCCAGCAGCTTAGGCCGGACTAGCGGGACTTCCTACGAGCAGTACTTC. Its translation: CASSLGRTSGTSYEQYF.

Many counts were recorded for this clonotype. The chain carries TRBV18 and TRBJ1-1; maybe TRBD1 (5 bases). Germline V CDR1 and CDR2: KGHSH, LQKENI. Trimming left V 8 bases short and J 1 base short, with 11 bases between. CDR3 length: 13 amino acids. CDR3 region: CASSPQGNTEAFF. Written as DNA, the CDR3 is TGTGCCAGCAGTCCTCAGGGGAACACTGAAGCTTTCTTT.

Only a few counts were recorded for this clonotype. The V call is TRBV3-1, the J call TRBJ2-2, with TRBD2 matching over 7 bases. V lost 1 base, J lost 2 bases, and 1 base stayed unmatched. The CDR3 contains 15 residues. The V gene's germline CDR1 is LGHDT and CDR2 YNNKEL (reference sequence). The CDR3 DNA sequence: TGTGCCAGCAGCCAAGCTAGCGGCAACACCGGGGAGCTGTTTTTT. Protein: CASSQASGNTGELFF. Looking up the rest from reference TRBV3-1 and TRBJ2-2 gives the full variable domain: DTAVSQTPKYLVTQMGNDKSIKCEQNLGHDTMYWYKQDSKKFLKIMFSYNNKELIINETVPNRFSPKSPDKAHLNLHINSLELGDSAVYFCASSQASGNTGELFFGEGSRLTVL.

CDR3 sequence reads: CASSESAGLGSGDTQYF. CDR3 nucleotide sequence: TGCGCCAGCAGTGAGTCGGCCGGACTAGGATCAGGAGATACGCAGTATTTT. This sequence joins TRBV10-2 and TRBJ2-3; 7 positions match TRBD2. V shed 0 bases and J 5 bases; nucleotides not matched to a gene: 11. Germline V gene lookup returns CDR1 WSHSY and CDR2 SAAADI. This CDR3 comprises 17 residues.

The V gene is TRBV20-1, the J gene TRBJ2-1; 8 nucleotides match TRBD2. V lost 3 bases, J lost 9 bases, and 13 bases stayed unmatched. Germline V gene data show CDR1 as DFQATT and CDR2 as SNEGSKA (reference sequence). CDR3 length: 15 amino acids. The CDR3, as DNA: TGCAGTGCTAGCTACTCCGGGACTAGGTCCGGTGAGCAGTTCTTC. This sequence encodes CSASYSGTRSGEQFF.

J is TRBJ2-2 and V is TRBV3-1; D is perhaps TRBD1 (5 bases). Trimming cost V 2 bases and J 0 bases, with 10 bases left between them. The CDR3 has 16 amino acids. CDR1 and CDR2 (germline): LGHDT, YNNKEL (reference sequence). CDR3 in DNA: TGTGCCAGCAGCCAAAGTTGGACACCGAACACCGGGGAGCTGTTTTTT. It specifies CASSQSWTPNTGELFF.

The chain is built from TRBV12-3 or TRBV12-4 and TRBJ2-3; the D gene is possibly TRBD2 (6 bases). Trimming took off 3 bases at V and 2 bases at J, with 15 bases between the two ends. This CDR3 is 16 amino acids long. The CDR3 reads CASSLQGGGPTDTQYF. CDR3 DNA sequence: TGTGCCAGCAGTTTGCAGGGTGGAGGGCCCACAGATACGCAGTATTTT.

Details on this clonotype: A read error may account for a junction end that differs from germline. In nucleotides, the CDR3 is TGCGCCAGCAGCCAAGGTTTCGTGACAGGTACGCAGTATTTT. Encoded protein: CASSQGFVTGTQYF. The J gene is TRBJ2-3, the V gene TRBV4-1; perhaps TRBD1 as D (6 bases). CDR3 size: 14 residues. Germline CDR1 and CDR2: MGHRA and YSYEKL.

The chain recombines TRBV27 with TRBJ1-2; D is possibly TRBD1 (6 bases). Trimming removed 1 base from V and 8 bases from J, with 11 bases in between. This CDR3 spans 13 amino acids. Germline CDR1 reads MNHEY; CDR2 reads SMNVEV (reference sequence). The chain's CDR3 is CASSLWGQEGYTF. CDR3 DNA sequence: TGTGCCAGCAGTTTATGGGGGCAAGAAGGCTACACCTTC.

The chain has TRBV6-5 and TRBJ2-7, with 12 positions matching TRBD2. Germline assignment: CDR1 MNHEY and CDR2 SVGAGI. The CDR3 runs to 16 residues. V shed 2 bases, J shed 4 bases, and the junction held 6 bases outside the gene matches. The CDR3 sequence: CASSYRLTSGRYEQYF. In DNA, the CDR3 is TGTGCCAGCAGTTACAGATTGACTAGCGGGAGATACGAGCAGTACTTC.